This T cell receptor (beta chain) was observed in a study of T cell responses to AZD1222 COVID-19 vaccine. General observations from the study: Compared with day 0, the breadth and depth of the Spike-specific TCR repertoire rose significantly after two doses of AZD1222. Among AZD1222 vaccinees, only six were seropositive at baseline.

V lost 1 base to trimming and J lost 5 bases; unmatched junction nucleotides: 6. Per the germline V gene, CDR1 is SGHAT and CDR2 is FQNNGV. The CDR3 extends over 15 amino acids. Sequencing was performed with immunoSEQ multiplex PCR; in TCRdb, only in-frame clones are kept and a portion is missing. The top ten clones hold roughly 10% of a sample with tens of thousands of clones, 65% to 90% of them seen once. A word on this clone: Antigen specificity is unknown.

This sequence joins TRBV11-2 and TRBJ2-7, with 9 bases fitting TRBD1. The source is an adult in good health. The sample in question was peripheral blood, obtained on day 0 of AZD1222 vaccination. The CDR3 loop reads CASSLVPGQGNEQYF. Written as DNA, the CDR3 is TGTGCCAGCAGCTTAGTACCCGGACAGGGGAACGAGCAGTACTTC.